The entry that follows covers one TCR beta chain sequence. As yet, its antigen is unknown. The data were obtained in a study of glioma-infiltrating T cells. Study summary: Glioma patients had dexamethasone for six or fewer days before surgery. About one million peripheral T cells were targeted at about 4.5- to 10-fold coverage.

Per germline, CDR1 SEHNR and CDR2 FQNEAQ (reference sequence). The CDR3 is 13 residues long. Trimming removed 5 bases from V and 5 bases from J, with 11 bases in between. Overall study findings and caveats: Patients with low tissue-blood divergence carried a signature set of shared blood CDR3 motifs.

TCR alpha and beta CDR3 regions were amplified from RNA using iRepertoire nested multiplex PCR. For one-step reverse transcription and amplification, 100-400 ng of tissue mRNA or PBMC total RNA was used. MiXCR was run by TCRdb on the multiplex PCR reads, yielding one entry per CDR3 protein. The table has around 350,000 distinct CDR3 sequences, approximately 42% seen once. The sequencing sample was made of glioma tissue, nonneoplastic brain tissue, or PBMCs (not recorded which). The clonotype originates from a human donor with low-grade glioma or glioblastoma, undergoing nonglioma brain surgery, or in good health (not recorded which). This rearrangement joins TRBV7-9 to TRBJ2-3, with no clear D. Here the CDR3 DNA reads TGTGCCAGCAGCCTTAACGAAGGAGATACGCAGTATTTT. Its protein product is CASSLNEGDTQYF.